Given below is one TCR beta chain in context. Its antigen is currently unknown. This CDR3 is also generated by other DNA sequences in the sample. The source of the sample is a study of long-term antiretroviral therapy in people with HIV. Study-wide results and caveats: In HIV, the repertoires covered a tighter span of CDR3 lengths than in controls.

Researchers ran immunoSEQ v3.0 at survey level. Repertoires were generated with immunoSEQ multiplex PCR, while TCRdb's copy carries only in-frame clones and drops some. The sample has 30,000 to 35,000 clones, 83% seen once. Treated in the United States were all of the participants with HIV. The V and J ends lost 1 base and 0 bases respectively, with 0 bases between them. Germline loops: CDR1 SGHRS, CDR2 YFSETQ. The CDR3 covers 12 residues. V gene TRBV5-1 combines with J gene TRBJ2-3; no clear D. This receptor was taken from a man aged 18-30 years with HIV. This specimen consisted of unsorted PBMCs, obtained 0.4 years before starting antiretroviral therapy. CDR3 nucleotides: TGCGCCAGCAGCTTGAGCACAGATACGCAGTATTTT. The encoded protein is CASSLSTDTQYF. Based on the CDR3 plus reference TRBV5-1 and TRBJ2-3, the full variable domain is KAGVTQTPRYLIKTRGQQVTLSCSPISGHRSVSWYQQTPGQGLQFLFEYFSETQRNKGNFPGRFSGRQFSNSRSEMNVSTLELGDSALYLCASSLSTDTQYFGPGTRLTVL.